This T cell receptor beta chain stems from a study of regulatory T cells in long-lasting Graves disease. Study-wide results and caveats: Persistent patients shared more public clonotypes (2,741) than new patients (approximately 970).

Construction of the TCR beta libraries employed iRepertoire HTBI primers in conjunction with Arm-PCR of CDR3 regions. Original analysis: Analysis of the samples identified about 62 TRBV and 14 TRBJ segments. TCRdb recomputed calls from the multiplex PCR reads with MiXCR, one row per CDR3 protein. It is TCRdb's table, rather than the study itself, that gives the V and J calls and clone size. The data contain approximately 540,000 distinct CDR3 sequences, about 12% of them singletons. Described time point: newly diagnosed GD, antithyroid drugs for less than 3 months. PBMCs were the source of the RNA used for TCR sequencing. This CDR3 region has 13 residues. Germline lookup yields CDR1 MNHGY and CDR2 SVAAGI. Unmatched junction bases numbered 8, after V lost 4 bases and J lost 9 bases. Remarks on this clonotype: Its target is unknown.

The sample was also reused in another study, on T cells in Graves' hyperthyroidism and ophthalmopathy. That investigation notes: The majority of expanded thyroid clonotypes above 0.001 also appeared in blood.

The receptor was derived from a woman aged 30 to 39 with Graves disease. Sequenced material: peripheral blood mononuclear cells (PBMCs), taken at new diagnosis, from a patient treated with antithyroid drugs. The J gene is TRBJ2-7, the V gene TRBV6-9; 8 nucleotides agree with TRBD2. Here the CDR3 reads CASSSQTSDLQYF. CDR3 nucleotides: TGTGCCAGCAGTTCACAGACTAGCGACCTGCAGTACTTC.